Listed below are T cell receptor beta chains from one sample, sequenced in a study of blood T cell repertoires in COVID-19. Data came from immunoSEQ multiplex PCR; TCRdb stores just in-frame clones and leaves some out. The sample lists around 100,000 clones, roughly nine tenths occurring once. The sequencing sample was made of peripheral blood. The receptors derive from a man aged 30-40 years in a cohort sampled during active COVID-19. The CDR3 runs from the conserved cysteine through the conserved F or W. The size entry is marked missing in some rows and otherwise reads once, few, many or a size class.

v_call,clone_size,j_call,cdr3_aa
TRBV27,-,TRBJ2-3,CASSPGQGVDTQYF
TRBV6-2/TRBV6-3,-,TRBJ2-3,CASSYRRVAAHTQYF
TRBV30,-,TRBJ1-4,CAWTAGTGGDEKLFF
TRBV30,-,TRBJ1-2,CAWSPWDRGLHGYTF
TRBV21-1,-,TRBJ2-7,CASSKASPDRAFYEQYF
TRBV10-3,-,TRBJ1-1,CAISWTDMNTEAFF
TRBV7-2,-,TRBJ1-1,CASSSGTLTEAFF
TRBV2,-,TRBJ1-5,CASTLGTDSDQPQHF
TRBV6-5,-,TRBJ1-2,CASSLIPGSYGYTF
TRBV25-1,-,TRBJ2-2,CASGGGADTGELFF
TRBV4-3,-,TRBJ2-2,CASSQDYRTINTGELFF
TRBV27,once,TRBJ2-5,CASSPMMGGKETQYF
TRBV5-6,-,TRBJ2-2,CASSLAGGRTGELFF
TRBV6-2/TRBV6-3,-,TRBJ2-7,CASSYSAISDPYEQYF
TRBV10-1,-,TRBJ2-1,CASSQQAGGSGNEQFF
TRBV6-6,-,TRBJ2-7,CASSGGTIYEQYF
TRBV2,-,TRBJ1-2,CASSEARQSYGYTF
TRBV6-6,-,TRBJ1-1,CASSYSGQGGVTEAFF
TRBV7-8,-,TRBJ2-7,CASSSDSSSYEQYF
TRBV19,-,TRBJ1-2,CASTDRDHGYTF
TRBV6-5,-,TRBJ2-1,CASSGQNGSYNEQFF
TRBV4-3,-,TRBJ1-5,CASSLDRGGNQPQHF
TRBV11-3,-,TRBJ2-1,CASSNSGGYNEQFF
TRBV27,-,TRBJ2-2,CASSFIAPGPGQGVDTGELFF
TRBV5-1,-,TRBJ1-4,CASSQYTGASEKLFF
TRBV7-3,once,TRBJ2-2,CASSRWSGGTGELFF
TRBV18,once,TRBJ1-3,CASSPPATPSNTIYF
TRBV6-2/TRBV6-3,-,TRBJ1-2,CASSFQLKTANYGYTF
TRBV18,-,TRBJ2-7,CASSPPGHYEQYF
TRBV9,-,TRBJ1-4,CASSVGGQANEKLFF
TRBV15,-,TRBJ1-1,CATSRDVRGGNTEAFF
TRBV4-3,-,TRBJ1-1,CASSQDWGGDTEAFF
TRBV4-1,once,TRBJ2-3,CASSQTSVGTDTQYF
TRBV18,-,TRBJ1-2,CASSPTGQESYGYTF
TRBV4-1,-,TRBJ2-5,CASSQEQRTSGEETQYF
TRBV7-9,few,TRBJ1-5,CASSRTGSNQPQHF
TRBV7-9,-,TRBJ1-3,CASSLRGFSGNTIYF
TRBV7-9,few,TRBJ1-5,CASSLQGQQPQHF
TRBV9,-,TRBJ1-2,CASSVGQTSYGYTF
TRBV12-3/TRBV12-4,-,TRBJ1-2,CASSLAEANGYTF
TRBV5-1,-,TRBJ2-3,CASRTGGAYSGTDTQYF
TRBV28,-,TRBJ1-3,CASSLGFGNSGNTIYF
TRBV24-1,-,TRBJ2-1,CATSEPGQGFYNEQFF
TRBV3-1/TRBV3-2,-,TRBJ2-3,CASSRGQTSTDTQYF
TRBV18,-,TRBJ2-2,CASSTYRGSNTGELFF
TRBV7-2,-,TRBJ1-1,CASSRDSEAEAFF
TRBV7-9,few,TRBJ2-7,CASSPGGAYEQYF
TRBV19,once,TRBJ1-6,CASRTGDSPLHF
TRBV4-1,-,TRBJ1-2,CASSRRQGRDGYTF
TRBV7-2,-,TRBJ2-3,CASSPRGGDTQYF
TRBV2,-,TRBJ2-1,CASRAGTSGGNNEQFF